This T cell receptor (beta chain) was identified during a study of a mutant IDH1 vaccine in newly diagnosed glioma. Whole-study context: Onset of vaccination occurred 4-6 weeks following radiotherapy alone, or with temozolomide cycles.

Data came from immunoSEQ multiplex PCR; TCRdb stores just in-frame clones and leaves some out. In the table there are fewer than 60,000 clones, 65% of which are singletons. Time point specified: week 47, end of study. Doses consisted of 300 ug of mutant IDH1 20-mer peptide each, paired with topical imiquimod. Germline V CDR1 and CDR2: SGHVS, FNYEAQ. V lost 5 bases to trimming and J lost 4 bases; unmatched junction nucleotides: 13. This CDR3 contains 17 residues. This clone was seen only a few times. Its antigen is as yet unknown. V gene TRBV7-6 combines with J gene TRBJ2-2, with TRBD1 matching over 7 bases. This clonotype was sampled from a man aged 40-49 years with glioma. Some clones in this sample may be carry-over from other donors' samples. Sequenced material: peripheral blood mononuclear cells (PBMCs), taken from a glioma patient whose treatment included an IDH1 peptide vaccine. CDR3 bases: TGTGCCAGCAGCCCCTGGGACAGCCTAATTGGCACCGGGGAGCTGTTTTTT. Its translation is CASSPWDSLIGTGELFF.